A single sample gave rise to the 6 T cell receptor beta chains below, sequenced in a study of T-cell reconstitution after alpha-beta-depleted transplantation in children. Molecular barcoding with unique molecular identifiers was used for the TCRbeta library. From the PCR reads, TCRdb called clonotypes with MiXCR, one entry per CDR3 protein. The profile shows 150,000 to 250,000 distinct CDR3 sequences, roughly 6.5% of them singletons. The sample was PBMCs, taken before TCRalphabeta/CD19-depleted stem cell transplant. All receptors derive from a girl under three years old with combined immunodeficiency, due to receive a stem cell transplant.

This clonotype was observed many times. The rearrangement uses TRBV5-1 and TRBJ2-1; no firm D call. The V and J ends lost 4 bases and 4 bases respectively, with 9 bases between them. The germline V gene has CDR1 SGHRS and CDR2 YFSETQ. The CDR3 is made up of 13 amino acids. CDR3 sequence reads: CASSVDTYNEQFF. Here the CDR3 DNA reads TGCGCCAGCAGCGTTGACACTTACAATGAGCAGTTCTTC.

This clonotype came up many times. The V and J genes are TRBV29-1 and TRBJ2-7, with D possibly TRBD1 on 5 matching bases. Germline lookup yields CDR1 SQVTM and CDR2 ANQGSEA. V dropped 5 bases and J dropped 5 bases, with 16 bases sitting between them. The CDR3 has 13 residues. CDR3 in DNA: TGCAGCGTTAGTCAGGGAATTACCGACGAGCAGTACTTC. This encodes CSVSQGITDEQYF.

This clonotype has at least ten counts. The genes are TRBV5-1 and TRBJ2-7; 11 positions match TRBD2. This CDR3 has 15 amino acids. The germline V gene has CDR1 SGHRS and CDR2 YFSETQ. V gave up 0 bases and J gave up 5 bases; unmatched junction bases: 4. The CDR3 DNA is TGCGCCAGCAGCTTGGCACTAGCGGGAGTCAACGAGCAGTACTTC. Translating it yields CASSLALAGVNEQYF.

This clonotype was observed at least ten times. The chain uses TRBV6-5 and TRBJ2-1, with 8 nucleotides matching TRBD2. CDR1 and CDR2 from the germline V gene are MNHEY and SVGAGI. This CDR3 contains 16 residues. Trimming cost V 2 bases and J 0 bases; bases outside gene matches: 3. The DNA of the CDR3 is TGTGCCAGCAGTTACACTACTAGCGGCTCCTACAATGAGCAGTTCTTC. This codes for CASSYTTSGSYNEQFF.

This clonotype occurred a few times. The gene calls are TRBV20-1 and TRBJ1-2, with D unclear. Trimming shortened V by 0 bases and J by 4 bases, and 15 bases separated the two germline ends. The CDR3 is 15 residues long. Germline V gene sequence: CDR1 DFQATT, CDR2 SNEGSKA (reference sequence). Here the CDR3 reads CSARDGSGVVYGYTF. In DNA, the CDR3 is TGCAGTGCTAGAGATGGATCGGGAGTGGTCTATGGCTACACCTTC.

CDR3 DNA: TGTGCCAGCAGTGGAGCCTCCGGGGGCGCGGACGGCTACACCTTC. Its protein is CASSGASGGADGYTF. The V and J genes are TRBV25-1 and TRBJ1-2, with D perhaps TRBD1 (6 bases). The CDR3 is 15 residues long. With 4 bases removed from V and 8 bases from J, the gap between germline ends came to 20 bases. Germline V gene sequence: CDR1 MGHDK, CDR2 SYGVNS.